This TCR beta chain was retrieved from a study of blood T cell repertoires in COVID-19. Assay used: immunoSEQ multiplex PCR; TCRdb lists only in-frame clones, some missing. Of about 390,000 clones listed, approximately 87% are singletons. Each recovered donor of Cohort 3 presented with two negative PCRs, clearance, or symptom resolution. The germline gives CDR1 SGHTA, CDR2 FQGNSA. Deletions cut 1 base from V and 2 bases from J, with 18 bases between. The CDR3 spans 17 residues. Sequencing was carried out using PBMCs or T cells enriched from blood (not recorded which). The chain recombines TRBV7-2 with TRBJ2-7; D is possibly TRBD1 (7 bases). This clonotype was obtained from a woman aged 45-59 years who had recovered from COVID-19. The chain's CDR3 is CASSLGAGRGEPYEQYF. Written as DNA, the CDR3 is TGTGCCAGCAGCTTAGGGGCGGGCAGGGGGGAGCCCTACGAGCAGTACTTC.